Shown below are 32 T cell receptor beta chains from a single sample sequenced in a study of cytomegalovirus exposure and HLA in healthy donors (dated by TCRdb to 2015 to 2018). Libraries were built with the immunoSEQ multiplex PCR assay. For the multiplex PCR, a mixture combining 60 forward primers for TCR Vbeta segments and 13 reverse primers for TCR Jbeta segments was used. Held by TCRdb, this immuneACCESS table contains in-frame sequences only and omits some clones. Under half of the omission traces to an unresolved V gene where checked; the cause of the rest is unknown. The sample table holds approximately 150,000 clones, of which around 68% were seen once. The top ten clones comprise approximately 1.5% of the sample. The sequencing input was PBMCs. These receptors originate from a man in his forties or fifties in good health and CMV-seronegative.

V usage is TRBV6-1 and J usage is TRBJ2-1, with D tentatively TRBD2 (6 bases). The germline V gene has CDR1 MNHNS and CDR2 SASEGT. Deletions cut 2 bases from V and 2 bases from J, with 10 bases between. The CDR3 runs 15 residues. CDR3 amino acids: CASSEWGDAYNEQFF. The CDR3 nucleotides read TGTGCCAGCAGTGAATGGGGGGACGCCTACAATGAGCAGTTCTTC.

V usage is TRBV9 and J usage is TRBJ2-7; perhaps TRBD1 as D (6 bases). Germline V CDR1 and CDR2: SGDLS, YYNGEE. The CDR3 loop spans 16 amino acids. Trimming removed 4 bases at V and 2 bases at J, with 19 bases between. The CDR3 region is CASSSPGTTKPYEQYF. DNA of the CDR3: TGTGCCAGCAGCTCTCCCGGGACAACCAAGCCCTACGAGCAGTACTTC.

The CDR3 nucleotides read TGCAGCGTTGGAGGCCGCCCGGTCACTGAAGCTTTCTTT. Translated, it gives CSVGGRPVTEAFF. The chain has TRBV29-1 and TRBJ1-1; D gene uncertain. The germline V gene has CDR1 SQVTM and CDR2 ANQGSEA. The ends were cut back, 4 bases at V and 4 bases at J, with 13 bases in the middle. There are 13 residues in the CDR3.

The V call is TRBV7-2, the J call TRBJ1-1; D perhaps matches TRBD1 (5 bases). Trimming removed 2 bases at V and 4 bases at J, with 14 bases between. The CDR3 totals 15 residues. Germline CDR1 and CDR2: SGHTA and FQGNSA. DNA for the CDR3: TGTGCCAGCAGCTTATACGCAGGGTTAAGCACTGAAGCTTTCTTT. It yields the protein CASSLYAGLSTEAFF.

This clone was counted once. The chain couples TRBV21-1 to TRBJ2-2; the listed D gene, TRBD1, was not tested against the DNA. TRBV21-1 is labeled a pseudogene. The CDR3 extends over 17 amino acids. As DNA, the CDR3 is TGTGCCAGCAGCAATGGACAGGTCAACACGAACACCGGGGAGCTGTTTTTT. Protein sequence: CASSNGQVNTNTGELFF.

The J gene is TRBJ2-3, the V gene TRBV7-2, with 9 bases fitting TRBD2. Germline CDR1 SGHTA, CDR2 FQGNSA. CDR3 length equals 17 residues. The V segment lost 5 bases and the J segment 5 bases; nucleotides outside the gene matches: 14. The CDR3 here is CASSPHSGGRLVDTQYF. CDR3 sequence (DNA): TGTGCCAGCAGCCCTCACAGCGGGGGGCGTCTGGTAGATACGCAGTATTTT.

In this sample, this clone turned up a few times. V usage is TRBV5-6 and J usage is TRBJ2-5; no reliable D call. This CDR3 comprises 12 residues. CDR1 SGHDT and CDR2 YYEEEE come from the germline V gene. The V and J ends lost 1 base and 5 bases respectively, with 6 bases between them. CDR3 loop: CASSLSKETQYF. As DNA, the CDR3 is TGTGCCAGCAGCTTGAGCAAGGAGACCCAGTACTTC.

The chain couples TRBV7-2 to TRBJ1-1, with D uncertain. Trimming took 1 base from V and 0 from J, leaving 9 bases between them. This CDR3 has 15 amino acids. CDR1 and CDR2 from the germline V gene are SGHTA and FQGNSA. CDR3 nucleotide sequence: TGTGCCAGCAGCTTAGAAGCGGCAGTGAACACTGAAGCTTTCTTT. It encodes CASSLEAAVNTEAFF.

The V and J genes are TRBV11-2 and TRBJ1-3, with unresolved D. Trimming took off 5 bases at V and 0 bases at J, with 14 bases between the two ends. The germline V gene has CDR1 SGHAT and CDR2 FQNNGV. This CDR3 is 16 amino acids long. CDR3 amino acids: CASSRRSGVSGNTIYF. CDR3 in DNA: TGTGCCAGCAGCCGAAGATCAGGCGTCTCTGGAAACACCATATATTTT. Full variable domain (rest looked up from reference TRBV11-2 and TRBJ1-3): EAGVAQSPRYKIIEKRQSVAFWCNPISGHATLYWYQQILGQGPKLLIQFQNNGVVDDSQLPKDRFSAERLKGVDSTLKIQPAKLEDSAVYLCASSRRSGVSGNTIYFGEGSWLTVV.

V usage is TRBV7-2 and J usage is TRBJ2-5; 11 nucleotides agree with TRBD1. V lost 5 bases, J lost 5 bases, and 7 bases stayed unmatched. This CDR3 has 15 residues. CDR1 and CDR2 (germline): SGHTA, FQGNSA. The CDR3 DNA sequence: TGTGCCAGCAGCGCCCGGGACAGGGGGGGGGAGACCCAGTACTTC. Amino acid sequence: CASSARDRGGETQYF.

This chain joins TRBV10-3 and TRBJ2-5; D is possibly TRBD2 (5 bases). The V and J ends lost 6 bases and 4 bases respectively, with 12 bases between them. The length of the CDR3 is 13 residues. The V gene's germline CDR1 is ENHRY and CDR2 SYGVKD. The CDR3 spells CAIRRAVSETQYF. In DNA, the CDR3 is TGTGCCATCAGGAGGGCCGTATCAGAGACCCAGTACTTC.

This clone has only a few counts. The CDR3 nucleotides are TGTGCCAGCAGTGAAGTGAATAGCGGGGGGCGCAATGAGCAGTTCTTC. This encodes CASSEVNSGGRNEQFF. The chain employs TRBV6-1 and TRBJ2-1, with 10 bases that match TRBD2. Unmatched junction bases numbered 6, after V lost 1 base and J lost 6 bases. CDR1 is MNHNS and CDR2 is SASEGT in the germline V gene. The CDR3 consists of 16 residues.

The chain employs TRBV27 and TRBJ2-1; no clear D gene. V lost 6 bases to trimming and J lost 5 bases, with 23 bases between them. The CDR3 runs to 17 residues. The germline V gene has CDR1 MNHEY and CDR2 SMNVEV (reference sequence). CDR3 in DNA: TGTGCCAGCAGCCGAATACCAATAGCTGGAACGAACAATGAGCAGTTCTTC. It is translated as CASSRIPIAGTNNEQFF.

The rearrangement links TRBV15 to TRBJ2-3; perhaps TRBD1 as D (5 bases). Deletions cut 7 bases from V and 0 bases from J, with 11 bases between. Looked up from germline, CDR1 is LNHNV and CDR2 is YYDKDF (reference sequence). The CDR3 is 14 amino acids. The CDR3 region is CATTVGASTDTQYF. For the CDR3, the DNA is TGTGCCACCACGGTAGGGGCTAGCACAGATACGCAGTATTTT.

This chain joins TRBV29-1 and TRBJ2-5, with TRBD1 matching over 7 bases. Germline loops: CDR1 SQVTM, CDR2 ANQGSEA. CDR3 length: 12 residues. The V segment lost 7 bases and the J segment 2 bases; nucleotides outside the gene matches: 4. The CDR3 spells CSAIQGQETQYF. DNA for the CDR3: TGCAGCGCCATACAGGGGCAAGAGACCCAGTACTTC.

The CDR3 coding sequence is TGTGCCAGCAGTCCCGGAGGCAACTATGGCTACACCTTC. Translated, it gives CASSPGGNYGYTF. J is TRBJ1-2 and V is TRBV6-1; no clear D gene. V was trimmed by 5 bases and J by 2 bases, leaving 9 bases between them. Germline V gene data show CDR1 as MNHNS and CDR2 as SASEGT. The CDR3 has 13 amino acids.

This clone occurred a few times. CDR3 coding DNA: TGCGCCAGCAGCGCCAAGGGACAGGGGCGGAAGACCCAGTACTTC. It specifies CASSAKGQGRKTQYF. V is TRBV23-1 and J is TRBJ2-5, with 10 bases lining up with TRBD1. TRBV23-1 is assigned to the ORF class and has an uncertain function. This CDR3 is 15 amino acids long. With 6 bases clipped from V and 6 bases from J, the junction kept 10 bases outside the gene matches.

V is TRBV6-1 and J is TRBJ1-6, with a tentative D call TRBD1 (6 bases). The CDR3 is made up of 15 amino acids. Per the germline V gene, CDR1 is MNHNS and CDR2 is SASEGT. V lost 2 bases and J lost 7, with 12 bases in between. In DNA form, the CDR3 reads TGTGCCAGCAGTGAATCAGACAGGTCGAATTCACCCCTCCACTTT. This codes for CASSESDRSNSPLHF.

The rearrangement links TRBV4-2 to TRBJ2-5; D remains unclear. This CDR3 region has 14 residues. The germline V and J ends were trimmed by 4 bases and 4 bases, with 13 bases remaining between them. Germline loops: CDR1 LGHNA, CDR2 YNFKEQ. Here the CDR3 reads CASSPAARGETQYF. In nucleotides, the CDR3 is TGTGCCAGCAGCCCTGCAGCCAGAGGAGAGACCCAGTACTTC.

The chain recombines TRBV6-5 with TRBJ1-2; tentative D call: TRBD1 (5 bases). Germline CDR1 MNHEY, CDR2 SVGAGI. This CDR3 contains 12 residues. The V and J ends lost 7 bases and 5 bases respectively, with 11 bases between them. CDR3: CASTAGRYGYTF. In nucleotides, the CDR3 is TGTGCCAGCACGGCAGGGAGGTATGGCTACACCTTC.

The chain couples TRBV4-2 to TRBJ2-7; 7 nucleotides match TRBD1. The CDR3 covers 16 residues. Germline V gene data show CDR1 as LGHNA and CDR2 as YNFKEQ. The junction had 7 bases not matched to a gene; V was cut back by 0 bases and J by 2 bases. The CDR3 sequence is CASSQDLGTVPYEQYF. The CDR3 nucleotides are TGTGCCAGCAGCCAAGATCTAGGGACAGTTCCCTACGAGCAGTACTTC.

A few counts support this clone. The chain couples TRBV5-1 to TRBJ2-6, with 9 positions matching TRBD1. Germline trimming cut 4 bases from V and 0 bases from J; bases unmatched to any gene: 8. The V gene's germline CDR1 is SGHRS and CDR2 YFSETQ. This CDR3 is built from 18 residues. For the CDR3, the DNA is TGCGCCAGCAGCCACCCGCCGGGACAGGGCTCTGGGGCCAACGTCCTGACTTTC. It encodes CASSHPPGQGSGANVLTF.

The chain is built from TRBV5-1 and TRBJ2-1; possible D gene TRBD2, 5 bases. The germline CDR1 and CDR2 sequences are SGHRS and YFSETQ. V was trimmed by 2 bases and J by 7 bases, leaving 16 bases between them. This CDR3 is built from 15 residues. Written as DNA, the CDR3 is TGCGCCAGCAGCTTTGAGGGCGGGCCGGGTAATGAGCAGTTCTTC. This translates into CASSFEGGPGNEQFF.

The chain has TRBV7-9 and TRBJ2-7; 7 nucleotides match TRBD1. J gave up 3 bases and V 0 bases, and 5 bases lay outside the gene matches. Germline CDR1 and CDR2: SEHNR and FQNEAQ (reference sequence). This CDR3 comprises 15 residues. The CDR3 sequence is CASSLARQGSYEQYF. The CDR3 DNA reads as TGTGCCAGCAGCTTAGCGCGACAGGGCAGCTACGAGCAGTACTTC.

This chain's CDR3 is CASSLPDSYGYTF. The CDR3 nucleotides are TGTGCCAGCAGCCTCCCCGACAGCTATGGCTACACCTTC. V and J are TRBV11-2 and TRBJ1-2, with D possibly matching TRBD1 (5 bases). The V gene's germline CDR1 is SGHAT and CDR2 FQNNGV. With 5 bases removed from V and 4 bases from J, the gap between germline ends came to 11 bases. The CDR3 has 13 amino acids.

J is TRBJ2-2 and V is TRBV25-1; 8 bases line up with TRBD2. The V gene end was trimmed by 3 bases and the J gene end by 4 bases; junction bases not matched to a gene: 4. Germline loops: CDR1 MGHDK, CDR2 SYGVNS. This CDR3 contains 15 residues. The CDR3 nucleotides read TGTGCCAGCAGTGACCCAAGCGGGGGCACCGGGGAGCTGTTTTTT. Translated: CASSDPSGGTGELFF.

The CDR3 loop is CASSLGDRGHIPNTGELFF. For the CDR3, the DNA is TGTGCCAGCAGCTTAGGGGACAGGGGCCATATACCGAACACCGGGGAGCTGTTTTTT. This rearrangement joins TRBV7-9 to TRBJ2-2; TRBD1 matches at 10 bases. V lost 1 base to trimming and J lost 0 bases; unmatched junction nucleotides: 8. CDR1 and CDR2 (germline): SEHNR, FQNEAQ (reference sequence). This CDR3 has 19 amino acids. The entire variable domain, with the rest obtained from reference TRBV7-9 and TRBJ2-2, is as follows: DTGVSQNPRHKITKRGQNVTFRCDPISEHNRLYWYRQTLGQGPEFLTYFQNEAQLEKSRLLSDRFSAERPKGSFSTLEIQRTEQGDSAMYLCASSLGDRGHIPNTGELFFGEGSRLTVL.

The table lists this clone with a count of one. V is TRBV7-2 and J is TRBJ1-2; possible D gene TRBD1, 5 bases. V dropped 4 bases and J dropped 4 bases, with 16 bases sitting between them. CDR1 and CDR2 (germline): SGHTA, FQGNSA. The CDR3 covers 15 residues. For the CDR3, the DNA is TGTGCCAGCAGCTCCTGGGGCACAGGAATCTATGGCTACACCTTC. Translated, it gives CASSSWGTGIYGYTF.

V gene TRBV9 combines with J gene TRBJ2-6; 7 bases match TRBD2. The germline V gene has CDR1 SGDLS and CDR2 YYNGEE. The CDR3 runs 18 residues. With V trimmed by 0 bases and J by 0 bases, 6 bases remained unmatched. The CDR3 loop reads CASSVVGGGSSGANVLTF. The CDR3 nucleotides read TGTGCCAGCAGCGTAGTGGGGGGGGGAAGCTCTGGGGCCAACGTCCTGACTTTC. Complete variable domain (other parts from reference TRBV9 and TRBJ2-6): DSGVTQTPKHLITATGQRVTLRCSPRSGDLSVYWYQQSLDQGLQFLIQYYNGEERAKGNILERFSAQQFPDLHSELNLSSLELGDSALYFCASSVVGGGSSGANVLTFGAGSRLTVL.

The genes are TRBV9 and TRBJ2-3; TRBD1 might be the D (5 bases). V lost 0 bases, J lost 4 bases, and 9 bases lay in between. Per germline, CDR1 SGDLS and CDR2 YYNGEE. The CDR3 sequence is 14 residues long. The CDR3 loop is CASSVARVPDTQYF. The CDR3 coding sequence is TGTGCCAGCAGCGTAGCCAGGGTCCCAGATACGCAGTATTTT. The variable domain in full, completed from reference TRBV9 and TRBJ2-3, reads DSGVTQTPKHLITATGQRVTLRCSPRSGDLSVYWYQQSLDQGLQFLIQYYNGEERAKGNILERFSAQQFPDLHSELNLSSLELGDSALYFCASSVARVPDTQYFGPGTRLTVL.

This clone came up a few times. The chain recombines TRBV19 with TRBJ2-2, with TRBD1 identical over 10 bases. CDR3 size: 14 residues. From germline, CDR1 is LNHDA and CDR2 SQIVND (reference sequence). Germline trimming cut 7 bases from V and 4 bases from J; bases unmatched to any gene: 3. This CDR3 is CASKDRGGTGELFF. The CDR3 region has the DNA TGTGCCAGTAAGGACAGGGGGGGCACCGGGGAGCTGTTTTTT.

The sample holds a few counts of this clone. The V and J genes are TRBV5-6 and TRBJ1-4; the D is unclear. V lost 3 bases and J 5 bases, leaving 20 bases between the germline ends. CDR1 SGHDT and CDR2 YYEEEE come from the germline V gene. The CDR3 runs to 17 residues. This chain's CDR3 is CASSSRRQTGGNEKLFF. The CDR3 DNA follows: TGTGCCAGCAGCTCCAGGAGGCAGACCGGAGGGAATGAAAAACTGTTTTTT.